This entry lists 2 T cell receptor beta chains sequenced from one sample in a study of blood T cell repertoires in COVID-19. Sequencing was performed with immunoSEQ multiplex PCR; in TCRdb, only in-frame clones are kept and a portion is missing. The repertoire holds about 350,000 clones, with about 90% as singletons. The sequenced material came from PBMCs or T cells enriched from blood (not recorded which). These receptors were obtained from a woman in her twenties or thirties who had recovered from COVID-19.

The gene calls are TRBV19 and TRBJ1-1; 7 bases are shared with TRBD1. J was trimmed by 4 bases and V by 6 bases; bases with no gene match: 11. CDR3 length: 15 residues. Germline V gives CDR1 LNHDA, CDR2 SQIVND (reference sequence). The CDR3 loop is CASSEPRDSATEAFF. In nucleotides, the CDR3 is TGTGCCAGTAGCGAACCGCGGGACAGTGCCACTGAAGCTTTCTTT.

The chain recombines TRBV2 with TRBJ1-2, with D unclear. This CDR3 is 14 amino acids long. Trimming shortened V by 2 bases and J by 1 base, and 8 bases separated the two germline ends. Looked up from germline, CDR1 is SNHLY and CDR2 is FYNNEI. CDR3 sequence (DNA): TGTGCCAGCAGTGAATTTCCGGGTAACTATGGCTACACCTTC. Translation: CASSEFPGNYGYTF.